The next 13 T cell receptor beta chains were all read from a single sample in a study of immune heterogeneity within non-small cell lung tumors. Samples each supplied approximately 600 ng of bulk tumor genomic DNA as template. Collection of several biopsies per primary tumor, spaced far apart, took place during surgery. The study cohort was described as untreated, and its members had newly diagnosed non-small cell lung cancer. They went on to have curative surgery. A first 10-cycle multiplex round used 32 V-gene and 13 J-gene primers on TCR beta CDR3. TCRdb re-derived calls from the multiplex PCR reads in MiXCR, one entry per CDR3 protein. The sample holds about 7,200 distinct CDR3 sequences, roughly a fifth seen once. The sequenced sample consisted of lung tumor tissue. The receptors derive from a man aged 55-75 years with non-small cell lung cancer.

The chain uses TRBV6-5 and TRBJ2-5; TRBD2 agrees at 7 bases. The V gene end was trimmed by 3 bases and the J gene end by 10 bases; junction bases not matched to a gene: 14. The germline gives CDR1 MNHEY, CDR2 SVGAGI. The CDR3 contains 15 residues. Here the CDR3 reads CASSYRGSAFELQYF. CDR3 in DNA: TGTGCCAGCAGTTATCGCGGGAGCGCCTTCGAGCTCCAGTACTTC.

Note on this clonotype: Since a much larger clone is just one base distant, this may be a read error. J is TRBJ1-3 and V is TRBV5-8, with D unclear. The CDR3 contains 15 residues. Trimming stripped 0 bases from V and 0 bases from J, with 7 bases between. Germline V gives CDR1 SGHTS, CDR2 YDEGEE. As DNA, the CDR3 is TGTGCCAGCAGCTTGGGCTGGGGCTCTGGAAACACCATATATTTT. Its protein product is CASSLGWGSGNTIYF.

This clonotype counts as medium-sized. The chain joins TRBV14 to TRBJ2-7; possible D gene TRBD1, 6 bases. Germline CDR1 reads SGHDN; CDR2 reads FVKESK. V lost 4 bases and J 4 bases, leaving 11 bases between the germline ends. The CDR3 runs 13 residues. Here the CDR3 reads CASSPTGSYEQYF. The CDR3 nucleotides are TGTGCCAGCAGCCCTACAGGGTCATACGAGCAGTACTTC.

To note about this clonotype: The junction differs from germline at one of its ends, possibly a read error. The chain has TRBV28 and TRBJ2-7, with TRBD1 matching over 7 bases. The CDR3 length is 15 residues. Germline-derived CDR1 and CDR2 are MDHEN and SYDVKM. The CDR3 loop is CASRLTGQGVYERYF. The CDR3 DNA follows: TGTGCCAGCAGACTCACGGGGCAGGGGGTTTACGAGCGGTACTTC.

Judged by abundance, this clonotype is medium-sized. J is TRBJ2-1 and V is TRBV20-1, with TRBD2 matching 9 bases. The junction had 7 bases not matched to a gene; V was cut back by 5 bases and J by 5 bases. Germline lookup yields CDR1 DFQATT and CDR2 SNEGSKA (reference sequence). The CDR3 has 14 residues. Here the CDR3 reads CSAYTSGPDNEQFF. CDR3 DNA sequence: TGCAGTGCTTACACTAGCGGGCCCGACAATGAGCAGTTCTTC.

In its sample, this clonotype ranks as medium-sized. The rearrangement uses TRBV6-1 and TRBJ2-7; D possibly uses TRBD1 or TRBD2 (7 bases each). V was pared by 6 bases and J by 6 bases, with 15 bases between. The CDR3 is 13 amino acids. Germline V CDR1 and CDR2: MNHNS, SASEGT. The CDR3 bases are TGTGCCAGCAGACCCAGGGGGGGTTCCGAGCAGTACTTC. Its protein is CASRPRGGSEQYF.

Notes on this clonotype: A much larger clone lies one base from this, so it may be a read error. The chain uses TRBV28 and TRBJ1-5, with no clear D. The V and J ends lost 5 bases and 6 bases respectively, with 14 bases between them. This CDR3 is built from 14 residues. CDR1 is MDHEN and CDR2 is SYDVKM in the germline V gene. The CDR3 here is CASSPHRLTQPQHF. The CDR3 bases are TGTGCCAGCAGTCCCCACCGTCTCACTCAGCCCCAGCATTTT.

This clonotype is labeled as medium-sized. The gene calls are TRBV5-5 and TRBJ2-1, with 8 bases aligning to TRBD2. V gave up 4 bases and J gave up 13 bases; unmatched junction bases: 10. Germline lookup yields CDR1 SGHKS and CDR2 YYEKEE (reference sequence). The CDR3 is made up of 13 amino acids. DNA of the CDR3: TGTGCCAGCAGCCCGTTGCCACTAGCGGTCCAGTTCTTC. The encoded protein is CASSPLPLAVQFF.

The table lists this clonotype with many counts. CDR3 sequence: CASSPQLTPASYEQYF. The CDR3 DNA sequence: TGTGCCAGCAGCCCTCAGTTAACCCCAGCCTCTTACGAGCAGTACTTC. The chain carries TRBV9 and TRBJ2-7; D remains unclear. Germline-derived CDR1 and CDR2 are SGDLS and YYNGEE. V was shortened by 4 bases and J by 4 bases, with 21 bases between the two germline ends. The CDR3 loop spans 16 amino acids.

This clonotype was observed many times. The V and J genes are TRBV5-1 and TRBJ2-5; D might be TRBD2 (6 bases). Trimming removed 0 bases at V and 6 bases at J, with 12 bases between. The CDR3 is made up of 14 amino acids. Germline loops: CDR1 SGHRS, CDR2 YFSETQ. This CDR3 is CASSLDVGSQTQYF. The CDR3 nucleotides read TGCGCCAGCAGCTTGGATGTCGGGAGTCAGACCCAGTACTTC.

This clonotype is medium-sized. J is TRBJ2-3 and V is TRBV19, with TRBD2 matching 12 bases. Trimming at V came to 4 bases and at J to 2 bases, leaving 10 bases not matched to a gene. This CDR3 has 18 residues. Germline V CDR1 and CDR2: LNHDA, SQIVND (reference sequence). The CDR3 coding sequence is TGTGCCAGTAGTAAACGAGGGACTAGCGGGTTCCACACAGATACGCAGTATTTT. Encoded protein: CASSKRGTSGFHTDTQYF.

Relative to its sample, this clonotype is medium-sized. V and J are TRBV28 and TRBJ2-1; 8 bases fit TRBD2. Germline V gene data show CDR1 as MDHEN and CDR2 as SYDVKM. This CDR3 comprises 15 residues. Trimming took 6 bases from V and 2 from J; bases not matched to a gene: 6. CDR3 region: CASSKLAATYNEQFF. The CDR3 DNA reads as TGTGCCAGCAGCAAACTAGCGGCCACCTACAATGAGCAGTTCTTC.

This clonotype is large (0.1 to 1%). The genes are TRBV5-5 and TRBJ2-5; 7 positions match TRBD2. The CDR3 covers 17 residues. With 4 bases clipped from V and 2 bases from J, the junction kept 14 bases outside the gene matches. Germline V gene data show CDR1 as SGHKS and CDR2 as YYEKEE (reference sequence). CDR3 residues: CASSPTPGLTNQETQYF. The CDR3 nucleotides read TGTGCCAGCAGCCCAACCCCGGGACTAACGAATCAAGAGACCCAGTACTTC.